This T cell receptor (beta chain) appears in the sequencing data of a study of T cell repertoires in cytomegalovirus infection. Study-level information: It was the public TCR beta signatures that indicated both CMV infection and matching HLA type.

TCRdb analysed the reads with MiXCR anew, one entry per CDR3 protein. The repertoire consists of 800,000 to 950,000 distinct CDR3 sequences, with 30% to 35% occurring once and the leading ten covering about an eighth. Of note for this clonotype: Its antigen is as yet unknown.

Broader study findings: HLA-C-restricted CMV clonotypes gave the most frequent clonotype in two of eight donors. Accumulated public TCR beta family frequency recognized individuals carrying CMV together with the relevant HLA.

The CDR3 is 14 amino acids. Germline V gene lookup returns CDR1 MNHEY and CDR2 SVGAGI. The trim removed 2 bases at V and 6 bases at J, leaving 3 bases unmatched. This TCR was sampled from a human donor in good health (CMV status not recorded). Some clones in this sample may be carry-over from other donors' samples. The material sequenced was cultured CD8+ T cells from PBMCs, taken from culture after CMV antigen stimulation. The gene calls are TRBV6-5 and TRBJ2-2; TRBD1 matches 7 bases. For the CDR3, the DNA is TGTGCCAGCAGTTACCCGGGGACAGCCGGGGAGCTGTTTTTT. Amino acid sequence: CASSYPGTAGELFF.